This TCR beta chain was identified during a study of CD4 T cells in relation to SARS-CoV-2 and coronaviruses (dated by TCRdb to the early 2020s). Describing the broader study: The ViraFEST assay cultured PBMCs with antigen for under 13 days, then sequenced TCR beta CDR3s to find antigen-specific clonal expansions. HLA restriction was mapped for shared crossreactive spike epitopes using patient-derived lymphoblastoid cell lines. Samples from a few pre-COVID donors and the naive versus memory experiments were sequenced with the Adaptive Biotechnologies TCR-sequencing kit; other data were Illumina-based. Expansion assays from other donors in the study were sequenced with a different, Illumina-based TCR-beta assay. At the level of individual TCR clonotypes, the study measured memory CD4+ T cell crossreactivity between SARS-CoV-2 spike protein and common cold coronavirus spike proteins. An HIV-1 Nef peptide pool or a no-peptide culture served as the negative reference condition. On the study overall, not on this receptor specifically: Because no donor provided both pre-pandemic and post-infection samples, tracing the source of pre-existing responses was limited. Because the crossreactivity analysis focused on spike protein, crossreactivity against other viral proteins was not assessed. Compared with monoreactive clones, crossreactive clones had significantly weaker SARS-CoV-2-driven expansion, a result consistent with antigenic imprinting. Small numbers of patients and of tested TCRs were a limitation of the study. Memory CD4+ clonotypes crossrecognizing SARS-CoV-2 and at least one common cold coronavirus spike were found in roughly three fifths of donors.

Comments on this clone: No antigen is known for it. No much larger clonotype is one base removed from it; base qualities were not supplied.

Library generation was performed with the immunoSEQ multiplex PCR assay. In the source study's methods: During preprocessing, nonproductive sequences were discarded, as were any CDR3s that did not begin with C, did not end with F or W, or were shorter than 7 amino acids. Antigen-specific clonotypes were called with the MANAFEST web app, based on expansion relative to reference and other culture wells. To be counted as positive, a clone had to show significant expansion compared with the reference culture, at an FDR below 0.05, in 2 of 3 replicate wells. To be called positive, a clone also had to show significant expansion compared with every other tandem well and an odds ratio greater than 5. After three terminal residues were trimmed from each end, CDR3 homology was quantified as pairwise Levenshtein distance using the stringdist R package. TCRdb took over this immuneACCESS table, retaining in-frame rearrangements with V and J assigned. Such tables are incomplete; in checked studies, under half of the missing clones stem from an unresolved V gene, and the remainder is unexplained. The V and J calls and clone size were taken over from that table, and D and trimming were inferred from the DNA. The table for this sample lists 8,500 to 13,000 clones; 65% to 90% of them were counted only once. Together, the top ten hold roughly a quarter of the sample.

CD4+ T cells from unexposed donors were collected before the COVID-19 pandemic (2011-2018). Following 10 days of culture, the EasySep CD4+ T cell isolation kit was used to isolate CD4+ T cells. As far as cell numbers permitted, CD4+ T cells from unexposed donors were tested for reactivity against SARS-CoV-2 S and N as well as four spike pools from common cold coronaviruses. About 2.2 million PBMCs per well were cultured in IMDM with 5% human AB serum and approximately 10 IU/ml IL-2. Half of the culture medium was replaced with fresh IL-2-containing medium on days 3 and 7. Triplicate replicate wells were generally used for each peptide culture condition. The leukapheresis product for the unexposed donors was obtained through commercial purchase. Ficoll-Paque PLUS gradient centrifugation was used to isolate PBMCs from either whole blood or leukapheresis product. PBMCs were either cryopreserved at -140 degrees C or used fresh in the expansion assay. The QIAamp Micro DNA Kit was used to extract genomic DNA from the CD4+ T cells.

According to the germline V gene (reference sequence), CDR1 reads MNHNY and CDR2 reads SVGAGI. V is clipped by 5 bases and J by 3 bases, and the sequence between their germline boundaries is 13 bases long. Measured from the cysteine to the phenylalanine, the CDR3 is 14 residues long. Only the CDR3 DNA is retained, 42 bases long and in frame from the first base. This sequence originates from a human donor in good health. The chain couples TRBV6-6 to TRBJ1-2; no D gene can be assigned with confidence. Sequencing input: CD4+ T cells from PBMCs, cultured in vitro. The nucleotide sequence is TGTGCCAGCAGTAACACTAAGGAGTACTATGGCTACACCTTC. It translates as CASSNTKEYYGYTF.